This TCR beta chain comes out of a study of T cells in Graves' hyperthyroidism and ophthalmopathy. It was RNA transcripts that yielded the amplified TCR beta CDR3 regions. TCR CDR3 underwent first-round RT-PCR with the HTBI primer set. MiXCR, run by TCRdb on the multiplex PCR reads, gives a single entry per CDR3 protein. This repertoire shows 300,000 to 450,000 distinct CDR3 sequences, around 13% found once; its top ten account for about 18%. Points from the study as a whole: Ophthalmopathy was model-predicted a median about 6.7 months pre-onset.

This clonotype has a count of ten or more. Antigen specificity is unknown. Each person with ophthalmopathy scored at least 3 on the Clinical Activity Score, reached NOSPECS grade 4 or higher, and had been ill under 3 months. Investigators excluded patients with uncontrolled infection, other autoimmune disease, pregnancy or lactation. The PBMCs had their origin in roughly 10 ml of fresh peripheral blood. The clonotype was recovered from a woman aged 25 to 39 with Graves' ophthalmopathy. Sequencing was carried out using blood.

The CDR3 spells CASSAESGGWETQYF. The CDR3 DNA reads TGTGCCAGCAGCGCCGAATCGGGCGGATGGGAGACCCAGTACTTC. The chain joins TRBV27 to TRBJ2-5, with D unresolved. The CDR3 extends over 15 amino acids. The germline V and J ends were trimmed by 6 bases and 5 bases, with 19 bases remaining between them. Germline CDR1 is MNHEY and CDR2 is SMNVEV (reference sequence).